The 24 T cell receptor beta chains presented below share a single source sample, sequenced in a study of shared clonotypes between healthy human individuals. Profiling relied on immunoSEQ multiplex PCR, and the TCRdb table lists in-frame clones only, not all of them. This table holds about 1.9 million clones, just over 90% found once. Positively selected for CCR7, the CD45RO-negative cells used as naive CD8 cells excluded terminally differentiated effector memory CD45RA+ cells. What was sequenced was naive CD8+ T cells from PBMCs. The receptor set was obtained from a man aged 18-30 years in good health. Some clones in this sample may be carry-over from other donors' samples.

This chain uses TRBV25-1 with TRBJ2-5; D remains ambiguous. The CDR3 runs to 12 residues. The V gene's germline CDR1 is MGHDK and CDR2 SYGVNS. V shed 4 bases and J shed 5 bases, with 8 bases lying between them. CDR3: CASSALGETQYF. The CDR3 DNA sequence: TGTGCCAGCAGTGCGTTAGGTGAGACCCAGTACTTC.

This chain connects TRBV27 to TRBJ1-3; possibly TRBD1 for D (6 bases). This CDR3 contains 16 residues. Germline CDR1 MNHEY, CDR2 SMNVEV (reference sequence). Between the trimmed V and J ends, which lost 4 bases and 3 bases, there was a span of 16 bases. The CDR3 protein is CASSSGAPRGGNTIYF. The CDR3 region has the DNA TGTGCCAGCAGTTCGGGGGCCCCTCGGGGTGGAAACACCATATATTTT.

As for this clone: The sample contains more than one DNA sequence encoding this CDR3. Here the CDR3 reads CASSPRGGQPQHF. The CDR3 bases are TGTGCCAGCAGCCCGAGGGGGGGTCAGCCCCAGCATTTT. V is TRBV7-6 and J is TRBJ1-5; a possible D gene is TRBD1 (6 bases). The ends were cut back, 5 bases at V and 6 bases at J, with 11 bases in the middle. The CDR3 runs to 13 residues. Germline values: CDR1 SGHVS, CDR2 FNYEAQ. The variable domain in full, with the rest retrieved from reference TRBV7-6 and TRBJ1-5, is GAGVSQSPRYKVTKRGQDVALRCDPISGHVSLYWYRQALGQGPEFLTYFNYEAQQDKSGLPNDRFSAERPEGSISTLTIQRTEQRDSAMYRCASSPRGGQPQHFGDGTRLSIL.

This rearrangement joins TRBV5-6 to TRBJ1-3; 9 bases fit TRBD1. The germline V gene encodes CDR1 SGHDT and CDR2 YYEEEE. There are 15 residues in the CDR3. V lost 4 bases and J lost 4; bases outside the gene matches: 6. The CDR3 spells CASSAPGTGGNTIYF. The CDR3 DNA sequence: TGTGCCAGCAGCGCCCCCGGGACAGGGGGAAACACCATATATTTT.

The CDR3 loop is CASSLGAGPLEQYF. The DNA of the CDR3 is TGTGCCAGCAGTTTAGGGGCAGGGCCCCTCGAGCAGTACTTC. The V call is TRBV27, the J call TRBJ2-7, with D tentatively TRBD1 (5 bases). The CDR3 consists of 14 residues. V lost 2 bases and J 6 bases, leaving 14 bases between the germline ends. Germline V gene data show CDR1 as MNHEY and CDR2 as SMNVEV (reference sequence).

In regard to this clone: This specimen includes other DNA sequences encoding the same CDR3. V usage is TRBV9 and J usage is TRBJ2-1; TRBD2 matches at 7 bases. Germline assignment: CDR1 SGDLS and CDR2 YYNGEE. J was trimmed by 0 bases and V by 0 bases; bases with no gene match: 6. This CDR3 is 17 amino acids long. CDR3 protein: CASSVAASGSSYNEQFF. CDR3 nucleotide sequence: TGTGCCAGCAGCGTAGCGGCTAGCGGAAGCTCCTACAATGAGCAGTTCTTC.

The chain links TRBV7-2 to TRBJ2-2; D assignment may be TRBD1 or TRBD2 (5 bases each). The CDR3 has 12 residues. V dropped 7 bases and J dropped 6 bases, with 9 bases sitting between them. The germline gives CDR1 SGHTA, CDR2 FQGNSA. The CDR3: CASTPGPGELFF. DNA of the CDR3: TGTGCCAGCACCCCGGGACCCGGGGAGCTGTTTTTT.

V and J are TRBV28 and TRBJ1-5; the D is unclear. Germline assignment: CDR1 MDHEN and CDR2 SYDVKM. V was trimmed by 3 bases and J by 4 bases, leaving 13 bases between them. The CDR3 extends over 15 amino acids. In DNA form, the CDR3 reads TGTGCCAGCAGTTTTTTTGGTTCCCGGAATCAGCCCCAGCATTTT. As protein: CASSFFGSRNQPQHF.

This rearrangement joins TRBV19 to TRBJ2-1; 7 bases line up with TRBD2. CDR1 and CDR2 from the germline V gene are LNHDA and SQIVND (reference sequence). The CDR3 extends over 16 amino acids. V trimming: 3 bases; J trimming: 1 base; junction bases outside the gene matches: 6. CDR3 sequence: CASSMVGGSSYNEQFF. In DNA, the CDR3 is TGTGCCAGTAGTATGGTTGGCGGGAGTTCCTACAATGAGCAGTTCTTC.

V usage is TRBV7-2 and J usage is TRBJ2-1; 12 bases map to TRBD2. Looked up from germline, CDR1 is SGHTA and CDR2 is FQGNSA. After removal of 7 bases from V and 7 bases from J, the junction contained 17 bases not matched to a gene. The CDR3 has 18 residues. CDR3 amino acids: CASNKDRGETSGSNEQFF. Here the CDR3 DNA reads TGTGCCAGCAACAAGGACAGGGGGGAGACTAGCGGGAGTAATGAGCAGTTCTTC. Combining the CDR3 with reference TRBV7-2 and TRBJ2-1 gives the whole variable domain GAGVSQSPSNKVTEKGKDVELRCDPISGHTALYWYRQSLGQGLEFLIYFQGNSAPDKSGLPSDRFSAERTGGSVSTLTIQRTQQEDSAVYLCASNKDRGETSGSNEQFFGPGTRLTVL.

This clone was observed a single time. This chain connects TRBV5-8 to TRBJ1-5; D not certain. The CDR3 has 13 residues. V shed 2 bases and J shed 5 bases, with 8 bases lying between them. Germline V gene sequence: CDR1 SGHTS, CDR2 YDEGEE. The DNA of the CDR3 is TGTGCCAGCAGCTTAGACGGCTATCAGCCCCAGCATTTT. It encodes CASSLDGYQPQHF.

Worth noting for this clone: Other DNA variants within this sample encode the same CDR3. The chain is built from TRBV5-6 and TRBJ2-7; D might be TRBD2 (6 bases). This CDR3 has 14 amino acids. Between the trimmed V and J ends, which lost 5 bases and 3 bases, there was a span of 15 bases. The germline V gene has CDR1 SGHDT and CDR2 YYEEEE. CDR3 DNA sequence: TGTGCCAGCAGTTTTAGCGGAGAAGACTACGAGCAGTACTTC. Amino acid sequence: CASSFSGEDYEQYF.

V usage is TRBV27 and J usage is TRBJ1-5; 8 nucleotides align to TRBD1. CDR3 length: 15 amino acids. Trimming removed 2 bases from V and 7 bases from J; junction bases left unmatched: 7. CDR1 is MNHEY and CDR2 is SMNVEV in the germline V gene (reference sequence). CDR3 residues: CASSLDTGGRQPQHF. CDR3 nucleotides: TGTGCCAGCAGTTTAGATACAGGGGGGCGGCAGCCCCAGCATTTT.

Only one count was recorded for this clone. The V gene is TRBV9, the J gene TRBJ2-1, with 8 bases identical to TRBD1. After removal of 4 bases from V and 6 bases from J, the junction contained 3 bases not matched to a gene. The CDR3 sequence is 13 residues long. Germline V gene data show CDR1 as SGDLS and CDR2 as YYNGEE. This chain's CDR3 is CASSPGQGNEQFF. For the CDR3, the DNA is TGTGCCAGCAGCCCCGGACAGGGCAATGAGCAGTTCTTC.

The chain recombines TRBV28 with TRBJ2-3; D is perhaps TRBD2 (5 bases). CDR1 MDHEN and CDR2 SYDVKM come from the germline V gene. V shed 3 bases and J shed 0 bases, with 13 bases lying between them. There are 16 residues in the CDR3. The CDR3: CASSLPPGYSTDTQYF. Written as DNA, the CDR3 is TGTGCCAGCAGTTTGCCGCCGGGGTACAGCACAGATACGCAGTATTTT. Combining the CDR3 with reference TRBV28 and TRBJ2-3 gives the whole variable domain DVKVTQSSRYLVKRTGEKVFLECVQDMDHENMFWYRQDPGLGLRLIYFSYDVKMKEKGDIPEGYSVSREKKERFSLILESASTNQTSMYLCASSLPPGYSTDTQYFGPGTRLTVL.

The genes are TRBV6-4 and TRBJ2-2, with D perhaps TRBD1 or TRBD2 (6 bases each). This CDR3 region has 16 residues. Germline CDR1 reads MRHNA; CDR2 reads SNTAGT. V was cut by 6 bases and J by 3 bases, with 17 bases left in between. The CDR3 nucleotides are TGTGCCAGCAGCCCGGGGGCAGGGCCCCACACCGGGGAGCTGTTTTTT. Translating gives CASSPGAGPHTGELFF.

V gene TRBV7-2 combines with J gene TRBJ2-5; perhaps TRBD2 as D (6 bases). The CDR3 contains 14 residues. Trimming pared 7 bases from V and 5 bases from J, leaving 17 bases between. Germline CDR1 and CDR2: SGHTA and FQGNSA. For the CDR3, the DNA is TGTGCCAGCAACTATGGGGGGAGAGGTGAGACCCAGTACTTC. Translating it yields CASNYGGRGETQYF.

The chain recombines TRBV4-3 with TRBJ2-2, with D hard to call. This CDR3 spans 16 amino acids. Germline lookup yields CDR1 LGHNA and CDR2 YSLEER. Trimming removed 0 bases from V and 2 bases from J, with 10 bases in between. CDR3 DNA: TGCGCCAGCAGCCAAGACAGGACCCTCAACACCGGGGAGCTGTTTTTT. It specifies CASSQDRTLNTGELFF.

The genes are TRBV27 and TRBJ1-1; D is uncertain. Germline V gene lookup returns CDR1 MNHEY and CDR2 SMNVEV (reference sequence). The CDR3 is 13 amino acids. V dropped 0 bases and J dropped 11 bases, with 13 bases sitting between them. The CDR3 protein is CASSLSSGLMAFF. The CDR3 coding sequence is TGTGCCAGCAGTTTATCGTCCGGACTGATGGCTTTCTTT.

In DNA form, the CDR3 reads TGTGCCAGCAGCGTAGGTTTTCGGCTAGCGGACGCCATAGGCTCCTACAATGAGCAGTTCTTC. This codes for CASSVGFRLADAIGSYNEQFF. V is TRBV7-3 and J is TRBJ2-1; 7 nucleotides line up with TRBD2. Germline values: CDR1 SGHTA, CDR2 FQGTGA. V shed 5 bases, J shed 0 bases, and the junction held 22 bases outside the gene matches. CDR3 length: 21 residues.

The chain combines TRBV27 with TRBJ2-1; 7 bases agree with TRBD2. Per the germline V gene, CDR1 is MNHEY and CDR2 is SMNVEV (reference sequence). V lost 8 bases and J lost 3; bases outside the gene matches: 10. The CDR3 sequence is 15 residues long. As DNA, the CDR3 is TGTGCCAGCCTCCCGGGCGGGGACTACTACAATGAGCAGTTCTTC. Protein: CASLPGGDYYNEQFF.

The gene calls are TRBV2 and TRBJ1-1, with D hard to call. The CDR3 runs 13 residues. Trimming left V 3 bases short and J 4 bases short, with 9 bases between. Germline loops: CDR1 SNHLY, CDR2 FYNNEI. The CDR3 DNA sequence: TGTGCCAGCAGTGATCTGTGGACCACTGAAGCTTTCTTT. It specifies CASSDLWTTEAFF. Filled out from reference TRBV2 and TRBJ1-1, the complete variable domain reads EPEVTQTPSHQVTQMGQEVILRCVPISNHLYFYWYRQILGQKVEFLVSFYNNEISEKSEIFDDQFSVERPDGSNFTLKIRSTKLEDSAMYFCASSDLWTTEAFFGQGTRLTVV.

This chain connects TRBV4-3 to TRBJ2-3; perhaps TRBD2 as D (6 bases). V was pared by 0 bases and J by 6 bases, with 13 bases between. In germline, CDR1 is LGHNA, CDR2 YSLEER. CDR3 length: 15 residues. CDR3 amino acids: CASSQEGGPRDTQYF. As DNA, the CDR3 is TGCGCCAGCAGCCAAGAAGGAGGGCCTCGCGATACGCAGTATTTT.

Worth noting for this clone: At the DNA level, this CDR3 is encoded by other sequences in the same sample as well. The rearrangement uses TRBV5-4 and TRBJ2-7; the D is unclear. The germline V gene has CDR1 SGHNT and CDR2 YYREEE (reference sequence). The CDR3 runs to 14 residues. V was shortened by 0 bases and J by 0 bases, with 7 bases between the two germline ends. CDR3 in amino acids: CASSLGTSSYEQYF. CDR3 coding DNA: TGTGCCAGCAGCTTGGGGACCAGCTCCTACGAGCAGTACTTC.